The present T cell receptor (beta chain) was sequenced within a study of T cell responses to AZD1222 COVID-19 vaccine. Study details: It was second doses at about 4 or about 12 weeks that were pooled.

Study observations and caveats: None of the repertoires were sampled until the peak T cell response had passed. Unmutated variant regions are reportedly targeted by nearly half of spike-specific TCRs. Vaccine-associated CD4 TCRs spanned spike, dominant at 160-218 and 743-854.

The germline V gene encodes CDR1 SQVTM and CDR2 ANQGSEA. Trimming removed 6 bases from V and 6 bases from J, with 17 bases in between. The CDR3 runs to 14 residues. Sequencing used immunoSEQ multiplex PCR; TCRdb keeps in-frame clones, though not all of them. This table holds roughly 100,000 clones, 75% to 95% found once. Regarding this clone: Its antigen remains unknown.

Sequences were derived from peripheral blood, sampled on day 0 of AZD1222 vaccination. The rearrangement uses TRBV29-1 and TRBJ2-2; a weak D match, TRBD1 (6 bases). The origin of this receptor is an adult in good health. The CDR3 DNA sequence: TGCAGCGTCCTCAGGGGTTCCTTGCCCGGGGAGCTGTTTTTT. Amino acid sequence: CSVLRGSLPGELFF.